One sample yielded the 4 T cell receptor beta chains listed below, sequenced in a study of blood T cell repertoires in COVID-19 (dated by TCRdb to the early 2020s). Library method: the immunoSEQ multiplex PCR assay. TCRdb obtained this table from immuneACCESS and retained in-frame rearrangements with V and J assigned. These tables miss some clones; where compared with another copy, unresolved V genes account for less than half of the shortfall, and the remainder is unexplained. For this sample there are approximately 130,000 clones; 80% to 90% appear just once. The ten largest account for around an eighth of the sample. The material sequenced was peripheral blood. The receptors stem from a human donor in a cohort sampled during active COVID-19.

This clone occurred a few times. V usage is TRBV5-1 and J usage is TRBJ2-7, with 9 bases aligning to TRBD1. V dropped 0 bases and J dropped 2; count of bases not matched to a gene: 3. In germline, CDR1 is SGHRS, CDR2 YFSETQ. CDR3 length: 15 amino acids. The CDR3 DNA is TGCGCCAGCAGCTTGGGGGGACAGGGTACCTACGAGCAGTACTTC. Its translation is CASSLGGQGTYEQYF.

This rearrangement joins TRBV5-1 to TRBJ2-3; possibly TRBD2 for D (6 bases). V was shortened by 4 bases and J by 4 bases, with 16 bases between the two germline ends. The CDR3 loop spans 15 amino acids. Germline loops: CDR1 SGHRS, CDR2 YFSETQ. The CDR3 loop reads CASSMGLKGADTQYF. CDR3 DNA: TGCGCCAGCAGCATGGGACTCAAAGGGGCAGATACGCAGTATTTT.

This CDR3 reads CASSERNPWGRANEKLFF. CDR3 DNA sequence: TGTGCCAGCAGTGAACGTAATCCCTGGGGCAGGGCTAATGAAAAACTGTTTTTT. The V and J genes are TRBV6-1 and TRBJ1-4; D is possibly TRBD1 (5 bases). The CDR3 sequence is 18 residues long. The V end lost 2 bases, the J end lost 3 bases, and 19 bases lay between the germline ends. Germline assignment: CDR1 MNHNS and CDR2 SASEGT.

This clone was seen more than once but under ten times. The rearrangement links TRBV7-2 to TRBJ1-1; no definite D call. The CDR3 is 12 amino acids. Germline CDR1 reads SGHTA; CDR2 reads FQGNSA. V was pared by 2 bases and J by 10 bases, with 11 bases between. CDR3 in amino acids: CASSLTPGSAFF. The CDR3, as DNA: TGTGCCAGCAGCTTAACTCCGGGGTCAGCTTTCTTT.